Below, 24 T cell receptor beta chains from the same sample are listed, as sequenced in a study of control samples from healthy donors and cancer patients. Sequenced by immunoSEQ multiplex PCR; TCRdb stores in-frame clones only, minus some. The table for this sample gives approximately 190,000 clones. Source material: blood. All receptors derive from a woman in her 30s in good health.

This chain uses TRBV12-3 or TRBV12-4 with TRBJ1-1; D unresolved. This CDR3 is 13 amino acids long. V was pared by 6 bases and J by 9 bases, with 17 bases between. CDR3: CASSPPPPVKAFF. The CDR3 DNA reads as TGTGCCAGCAGCCCCCCCCCTCCGGTGAAAGCTTTCTTT.

The chain links TRBV6-5 to TRBJ1-2; a possible D gene is TRBD1 (5 bases). Per germline, CDR1 MNHEY and CDR2 SVGAGI. The germline V and J ends were trimmed by 2 bases and 6 bases, with 13 bases remaining between them. The CDR3 runs 14 residues. CDR3 protein: CASSYIRDEDGYTF. The CDR3 DNA is TGTGCCAGCAGTTACATCAGGGACGAAGATGGCTACACCTTC.

The rearrangement links TRBV11-3 to TRBJ2-3, with a possible D match to TRBD2 (6 bases). V gave up 5 bases and J gave up 6 bases, with 12 bases separating them. CDR1 SGHNT and CDR2 YENEEA come from the germline V gene. This CDR3 has 13 residues. The CDR3 reads CASSPTRGDTQYF. CDR3 nucleotide sequence: TGTGCCAGCAGCCCAACTCGGGGGGATACGCAGTATTTT.

The chain has TRBV29-1 and TRBJ2-3, with TRBD1 matching over 10 bases. Per germline, CDR1 SQVTM and CDR2 ANQGSEA. With 4 bases clipped from V and 4 bases from J, the junction kept 5 bases outside the gene matches. The CDR3 runs to 14 residues. CDR3 amino acids: CSVGRDRGSDTQYF. CDR3 bases: TGCAGCGTTGGCCGGGACAGGGGTTCAGATACGCAGTATTTT.

The CDR3: CASSQSAAVYEQYF. CDR3 nucleotide sequence: TGCGCCAGCAGCCAATCGGCGGCCGTCTACGAGCAGTACTTC. The chain is built from TRBV4-1 and TRBJ2-7; D gene ambiguous. This CDR3 region has 14 residues. Germline CDR1 is MGHRA and CDR2 is YSYEKL. Trimming removed 2 bases from V and 3 bases from J, with 11 bases in between.

The V and J genes are TRBV3-1 (or the pseudogene TRBV3-2) and TRBJ1-3; D is unclear. V was clipped by 4 bases and J by 0 bases, with 10 bases between them. The CDR3 consists of 15 residues. Germline V gene data show CDR1 as LGHDT and CDR2 as YNNKEL (reference sequence). DNA for the CDR3: TGTGCCAGCAGCCCGGGGTCCTCCTCTGGAAACACCATATATTTT. Its translation: CASSPGSSSGNTIYF.

The chain combines TRBV7-8 with TRBJ1-3; unclear D gene. The CDR3 is made up of 15 amino acids. Germline CDR1 is SGHVS and CDR2 is FQNEAQ. The V and J ends lost 3 bases and 3 bases respectively, with 12 bases between them. The chain's CDR3 is CASSLSASYGNTIYF. In DNA form, the CDR3 reads TGTGCCAGCAGCTTGAGTGCTTCCTATGGAAACACCATATATTTT.

V usage is TRBV5-4 and J usage is TRBJ1-1; tentatively, D is TRBD1 (5 bases). Looked up from germline, CDR1 is SGHNT and CDR2 is YYREEE (reference sequence). The length of the CDR3 is 13 residues. V was cut by 4 bases and J by 2 bases, with 9 bases left in between. The CDR3 DNA reads TGTGCCAGCAGCACAGGATTCAACACTGAAGCTTTCTTT. This translates into CASSTGFNTEAFF.

V usage is TRBV28 and J usage is TRBJ2-7, with D possibly matching TRBD1 (5 bases). The CDR3 contains 15 residues. The germline V gene has CDR1 MDHEN and CDR2 SYDVKM. With 7 bases removed from V and 0 bases from J, the gap between germline ends came to 16 bases. The CDR3 is CASTNGAVSSYEQYF. In nucleotides, the CDR3 is TGTGCCAGCACAAATGGGGCGGTCAGCTCCTACGAGCAGTACTTC.

CDR3 sequence: CASSSMEGLPYEQYF. The CDR3 DNA follows: TGTGCCAGCAGCTCCATGGAGGGACTCCCCTACGAGCAGTACTTC. The rearrangement joins TRBV7-9 to TRBJ2-7; D is perhaps TRBD2 (6 bases). Germline V gives CDR1 SEHNR, CDR2 FQNEAQ (reference sequence). V was pared by 4 bases and J by 2 bases, with 15 bases between. There are 15 residues in the CDR3.

Details on this clone: Other DNA sequences from this sample encode an identical CDR3 as well. The rearrangement joins TRBV20-1 to TRBJ1-1, with D maybe TRBD1 (5 bases). V dropped 6 bases and J dropped 5 bases, with 10 bases sitting between them. The CDR3 is made up of 11 amino acids. Per germline, CDR1 DFQATT and CDR2 SNEGSKA (reference sequence). CDR3 sequence (DNA): TGCAGTGCCGCGGGGGGAACTGAAGCTTTCTTT. Its translation: CSAAGGTEAFF.

The chain has TRBV7-9 and TRBJ2-5; TRBD2 matches at 7 bases. The V segment lost 4 bases and the J segment 4 bases; nucleotides outside the gene matches: 6. Germline lookup yields CDR1 SEHNR and CDR2 FQNEAQ (reference sequence). The CDR3 consists of 14 residues. CDR3 DNA: TGTGCCAGCAGCTCTTGGACTAGGGGAGAGACCCAGTACTTC. It specifies CASSSWTRGETQYF.

The chain joins TRBV28 to TRBJ2-3; D perhaps matches TRBD2 (7 bases). The CDR3 is made up of 20 amino acids. V gave up 6 bases and J gave up 2 bases, with 30 bases separating them. The germline CDR1 and CDR2 sequences are MDHEN and SYDVKM. The CDR3 region is CASSPSGHAITGGHTDTQYF. CDR3 sequence (DNA): TGTGCCAGCAGCCCTAGCGGTCACGCTATTACGGGGGGACACACAGATACGCAGTATTTT.

CDR3 amino acids: CASSLAGEAYYEQYF. The CDR3 coding sequence is TGTGCCAGCAGTCTAGCGGGGGAGGCTTACTACGAGCAGTACTTC. This sequence joins TRBV9 and TRBJ2-7; TRBD2 agrees at 10 bases. Trimming took 5 bases from V and 3 from J; bases not matched to a gene: 8. There are 15 residues in the CDR3. In germline, CDR1 is SGDLS, CDR2 YYNGEE. The whole variable domain, filled in from reference TRBV9 and TRBJ2-7, reads DSGVTQTPKHLITATGQRVTLRCSPRSGDLSVYWYQQSLDQGLQFLIQYYNGEERAKGNILERFSAQQFPDLHSELNLSSLELGDSALYFCASSLAGEAYYEQYFGPGTRLTVT.

J is TRBJ2-1 and V is TRBV11-3; TRBD2 aligns across 9 bases. This CDR3 is 15 amino acids long. From germline, CDR1 is SGHNT and CDR2 YENEEA. After removal of 4 bases from V and 7 bases from J, the junction contained 8 bases not matched to a gene. The CDR3 DNA follows: TGTGCCAGCAGCTCGGGTAGCGGGGGATGGAATGAGCAGTTCTTC. Translation gives CASSSGSGGWNEQFF.

The chain carries TRBV10-3 and TRBJ1-6; D is ambiguous. The CDR3 spans 13 residues. V shed 4 bases and J shed 8 bases, with 9 bases lying between them. CDR1 and CDR2 from the germline V gene are ENHRY and SYGVKD. CDR3 loop: CAISADLYSPLHF. The CDR3 DNA reads TGTGCCATCAGTGCCGACCTCTATTCACCCCTCCACTTT.

The rearrangement links TRBV28 to TRBJ1-2; no clear D. Germline V CDR1 and CDR2: MDHEN, SYDVKM. The CDR3 loop spans 11 amino acids. V was clipped by 6 bases and J by 3 bases, with 5 bases between them. CDR3 nucleotides: TGTGCCAGCAGCAGTTACTATGGCTACACCTTC. Translated, it gives CASSSYYGYTF.

The CDR3 spells CASILSGTGGYEQYF. The CDR3 DNA reads as TGTGCCAGCATCCTATCCGGGACAGGGGGCTACGAGCAGTACTTC. The V gene is TRBV27, the J gene TRBJ2-7, with 11 bases aligning to TRBD1. The germline gives CDR1 MNHEY, CDR2 SMNVEV (reference sequence). The CDR3 has 15 amino acids. Trimming cost V 7 bases and J 3 bases; bases outside gene matches: 8.

The gene calls are TRBV7-8 and TRBJ1-1; 8 nucleotides align to TRBD1. The germline gives CDR1 SGHVS, CDR2 FQNEAQ. With 5 bases clipped from V and 0 bases from J, the junction kept 11 bases outside the gene matches. This CDR3 is built from 17 residues. Here the CDR3 reads CASSNDRGPPLNTEAFF. The CDR3 DNA is TGTGCCAGCAGCAACGACAGGGGTCCCCCGCTGAACACTGAAGCTTTCTTT.

The chain carries TRBV6-5 and TRBJ2-1; TRBD1 matches 9 bases. Germline CDR1 and CDR2: MNHEY and SVGAGI. This CDR3 is built from 14 residues. Losses at the gene ends were 5 bases for V and 8 bases for J; bases not matched to a gene: 7. CDR3: CASSQQGAGDEQFF. DNA for the CDR3: TGTGCCAGCAGTCAACAGGGGGCGGGCGATGAGCAGTTCTTC.

The chain uses TRBV11-2 and TRBJ1-1, with 7 bases identical to TRBD1. The germline V gene has CDR1 SGHAT and CDR2 FQNNGV. V gave up 4 bases and J gave up 1 base; unmatched junction bases: 6. CDR3 size: 15 residues. The CDR3 DNA reads as TGTGCCAGCAGCTGGGGACAGCCTGCGAACACTGAAGCTTTCTTT. Its protein is CASSWGQPANTEAFF.

About this clone: This sample includes further DNA sequences coding for the same CDR3. This CDR3 is CASSLRGRGNQPQHF. In DNA, the CDR3 is TGTGCCAGCAGTTTACGGGGTCGGGGCAATCAGCCCCAGCATTTT. The rearrangement joins TRBV28 to TRBJ1-5; D gene unclear. The germline V and J ends were trimmed by 2 bases and 2 bases, with 10 bases remaining between them. The CDR3 has 15 amino acids. Germline V gene data show CDR1 as MDHEN and CDR2 as SYDVKM.

This chain links TRBV5-1 with TRBJ1-5, with 9 bases identical to TRBD1. V was pared by 5 bases and J by 4 bases, with 7 bases of the junction left unmatched. The CDR3 totals 15 residues. Germline-derived CDR1 and CDR2 are SGHRS and YFSETQ. In DNA, the CDR3 is TGCGCCAGCAGGTCGGGGACAGGGATTAATCAGCCCCAGCATTTT. It encodes CASRSGTGINQPQHF.

The chain has TRBV21-1 and TRBJ2-3; the DNA was not compared with TRBD2, the D call given in the table. TRBV21-1 counts as a pseudogene. CDR3 length: 17 residues. The CDR3 loop reads CASSLFLSGGAEDTQYF. DNA for the CDR3: TGTGCCAGCAGCCTGTTCCTTAGCGGGGGGGCCGAAGATACGCAGTATTTT.